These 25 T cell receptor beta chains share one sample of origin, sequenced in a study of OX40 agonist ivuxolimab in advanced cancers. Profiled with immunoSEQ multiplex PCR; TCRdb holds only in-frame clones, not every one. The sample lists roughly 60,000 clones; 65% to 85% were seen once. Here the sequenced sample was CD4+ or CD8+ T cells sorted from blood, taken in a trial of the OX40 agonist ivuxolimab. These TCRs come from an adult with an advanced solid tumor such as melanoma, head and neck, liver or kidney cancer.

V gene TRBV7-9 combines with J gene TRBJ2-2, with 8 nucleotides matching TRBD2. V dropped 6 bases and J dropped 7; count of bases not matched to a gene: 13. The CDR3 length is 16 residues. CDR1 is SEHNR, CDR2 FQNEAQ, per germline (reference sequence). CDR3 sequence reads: CASRPGAGEDSGELFF. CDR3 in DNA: TGTGCCAGCAGACCGGGAGCGGGGGAAGATAGCGGGGAGCTGTTTTTT.

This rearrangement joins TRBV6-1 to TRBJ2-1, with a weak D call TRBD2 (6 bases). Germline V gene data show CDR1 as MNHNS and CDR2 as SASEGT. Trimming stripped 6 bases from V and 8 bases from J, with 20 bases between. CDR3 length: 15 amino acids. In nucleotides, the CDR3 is TGTGCCAGCAGGTGGGGACTCCAAGATCTCGATGAGCAGTTCTTC. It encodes CASRWGLQDLDEQFF.

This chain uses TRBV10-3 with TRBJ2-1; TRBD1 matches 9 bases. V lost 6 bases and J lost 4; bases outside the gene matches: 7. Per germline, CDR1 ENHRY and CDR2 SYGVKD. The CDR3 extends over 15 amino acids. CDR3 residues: CAIRNRGLGYNEQFF. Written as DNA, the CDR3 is TGTGCCATCAGAAACAGGGGGCTCGGATACAATGAGCAGTTCTTC.

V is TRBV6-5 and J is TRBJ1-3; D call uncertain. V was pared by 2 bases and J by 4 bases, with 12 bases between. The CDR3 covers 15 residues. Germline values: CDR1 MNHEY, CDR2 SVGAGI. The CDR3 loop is CASSYQAAGGNTIYF. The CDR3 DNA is TGTGCCAGCAGTTACCAGGCAGCGGGGGGAAACACCATATATTTT.

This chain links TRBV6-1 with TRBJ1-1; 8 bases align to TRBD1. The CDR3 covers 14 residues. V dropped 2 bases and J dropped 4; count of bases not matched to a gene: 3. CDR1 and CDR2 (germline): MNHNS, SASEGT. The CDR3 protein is CASSEQGAITEAFF. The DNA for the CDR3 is TGTGCCAGCAGTGAACAGGGGGCCATCACTGAAGCTTTCTTT.

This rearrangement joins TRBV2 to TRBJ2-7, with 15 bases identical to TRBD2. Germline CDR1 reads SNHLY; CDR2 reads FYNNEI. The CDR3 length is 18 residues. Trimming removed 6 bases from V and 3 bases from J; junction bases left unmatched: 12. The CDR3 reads CASRGPPGTSGRIYEQYF. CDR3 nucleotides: TGTGCCAGCAGAGGACCCCCAGGGACTAGCGGGAGGATCTACGAGCAGTACTTC.

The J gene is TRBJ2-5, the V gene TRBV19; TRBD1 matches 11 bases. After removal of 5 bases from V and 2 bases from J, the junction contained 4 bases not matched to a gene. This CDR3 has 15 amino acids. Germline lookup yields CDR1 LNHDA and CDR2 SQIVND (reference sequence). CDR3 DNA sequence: TGTGCCAGTAGTCCCGGGACAGGGGGTCAAGAGACCCAGTACTTC. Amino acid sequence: CASSPGTGGQETQYF.

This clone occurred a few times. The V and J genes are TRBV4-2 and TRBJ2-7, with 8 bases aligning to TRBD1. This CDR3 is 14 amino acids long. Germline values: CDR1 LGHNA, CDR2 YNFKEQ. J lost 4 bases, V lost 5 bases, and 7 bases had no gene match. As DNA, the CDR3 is TGTGCCAGCAGCGGGCGACAGGGGCGGTACGAGCAGTACTTC. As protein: CASSGRQGRYEQYF.

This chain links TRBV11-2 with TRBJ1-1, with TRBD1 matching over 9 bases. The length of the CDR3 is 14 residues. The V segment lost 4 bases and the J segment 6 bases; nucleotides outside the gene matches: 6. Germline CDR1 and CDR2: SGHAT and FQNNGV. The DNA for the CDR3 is TGTGCCAGCAGCTCTTCGGACAGGGGTCCTGAAGCTTTCTTT. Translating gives CASSSSDRGPEAFF.

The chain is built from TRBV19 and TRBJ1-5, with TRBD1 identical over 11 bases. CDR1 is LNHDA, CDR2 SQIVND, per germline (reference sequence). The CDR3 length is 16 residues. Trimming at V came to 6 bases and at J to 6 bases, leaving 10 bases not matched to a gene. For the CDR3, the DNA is TGTGCCAGTAGCCCCCTCCGGACAGGGGGCGTTCAGCCCCAGCATTTT. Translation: CASSPLRTGGVQPQHF.

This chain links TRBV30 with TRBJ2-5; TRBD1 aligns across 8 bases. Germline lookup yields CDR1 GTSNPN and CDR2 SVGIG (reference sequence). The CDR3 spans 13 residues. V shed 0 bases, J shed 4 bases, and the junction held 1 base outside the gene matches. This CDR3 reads CAWSVQGGETQYF. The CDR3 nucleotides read TGTGCCTGGAGTGTACAGGGGGGAGAGACCCAGTACTTC.

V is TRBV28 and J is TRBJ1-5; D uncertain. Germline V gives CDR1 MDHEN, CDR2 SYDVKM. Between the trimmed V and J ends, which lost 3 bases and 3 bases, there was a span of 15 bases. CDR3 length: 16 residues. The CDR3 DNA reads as TGTGCCAGCAGTTTTCAGTCTGGGGTCAACAATCAGCCCCAGCATTTT. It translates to CASSFQSGVNNQPQHF.

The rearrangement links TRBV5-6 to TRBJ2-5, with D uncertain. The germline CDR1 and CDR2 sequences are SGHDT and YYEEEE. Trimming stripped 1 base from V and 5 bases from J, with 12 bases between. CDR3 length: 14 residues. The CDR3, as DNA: TGTGCCAGCAGCTTGTACCGCCTTGGGGAGACCCAGTACTTC. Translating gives CASSLYRLGETQYF.

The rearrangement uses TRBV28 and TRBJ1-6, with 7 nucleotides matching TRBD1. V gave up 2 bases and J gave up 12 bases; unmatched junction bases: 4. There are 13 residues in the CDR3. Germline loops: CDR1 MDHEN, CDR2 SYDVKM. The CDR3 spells CASSLVGGLPLHF. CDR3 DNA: TGTGCCAGCAGTTTAGTAGGGGGCCTACCCCTCCACTTT.

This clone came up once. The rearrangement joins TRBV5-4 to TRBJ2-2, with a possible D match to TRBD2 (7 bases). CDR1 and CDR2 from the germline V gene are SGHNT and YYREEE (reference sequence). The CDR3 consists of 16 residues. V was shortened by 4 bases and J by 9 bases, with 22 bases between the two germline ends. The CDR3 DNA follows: TGTGCCAGCAGCCTGGGGGGGGCAAAGTACGCATGGGAGCTGTTTTTT. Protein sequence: CASSLGGAKYAWELFF.

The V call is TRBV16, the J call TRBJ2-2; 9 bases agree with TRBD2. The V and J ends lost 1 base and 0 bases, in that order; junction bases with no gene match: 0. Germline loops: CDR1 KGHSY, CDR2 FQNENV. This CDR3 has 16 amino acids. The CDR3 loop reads CASSQLAGANTGELFF. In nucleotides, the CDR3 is TGTGCCAGCAGCCAATTAGCGGGAGCGAACACCGGGGAGCTGTTTTTT.

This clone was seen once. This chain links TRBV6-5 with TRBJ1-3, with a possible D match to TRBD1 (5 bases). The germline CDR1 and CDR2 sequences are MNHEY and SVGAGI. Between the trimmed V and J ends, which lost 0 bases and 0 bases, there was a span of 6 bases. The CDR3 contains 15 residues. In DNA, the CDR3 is TGTGCCAGCAGTTACTCTACAGGCTCTGGAAACACCATATATTTT. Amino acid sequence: CASSYSTGSGNTIYF.

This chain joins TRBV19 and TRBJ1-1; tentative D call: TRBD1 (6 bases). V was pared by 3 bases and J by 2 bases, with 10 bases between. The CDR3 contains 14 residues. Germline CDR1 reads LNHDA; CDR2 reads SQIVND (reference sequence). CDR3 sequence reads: CASSMGQQNTEAFF. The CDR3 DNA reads TGTGCCAGTAGTATGGGACAACAAAACACTGAAGCTTTCTTT. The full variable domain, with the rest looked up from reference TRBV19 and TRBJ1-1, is DGGITQSPKYLFRKEGQNVTLSCEQNLNHDAMYWYRQDPGQGLRLIYYSQIVNDFQKGDIAEGYSVSREKKESFPLTVTSAQKNPTAFYLCASSMGQQNTEAFFGQGTRLTVV.

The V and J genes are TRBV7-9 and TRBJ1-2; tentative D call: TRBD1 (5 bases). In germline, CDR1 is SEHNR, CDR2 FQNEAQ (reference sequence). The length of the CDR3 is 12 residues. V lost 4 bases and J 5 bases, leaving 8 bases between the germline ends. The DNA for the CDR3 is TGTGCCAGCAGCTCTACAGGATATGGCTACACCTTC. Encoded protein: CASSSTGYGYTF.

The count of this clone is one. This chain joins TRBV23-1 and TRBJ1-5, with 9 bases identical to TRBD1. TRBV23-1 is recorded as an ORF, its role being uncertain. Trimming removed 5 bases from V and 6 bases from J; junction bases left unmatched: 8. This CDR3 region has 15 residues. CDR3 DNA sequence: TGCGCCAGCAGTTCAGCGGACAGGGGCTTTCAGCCCCAGCATTTT. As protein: CASSSADRGFQPQHF.

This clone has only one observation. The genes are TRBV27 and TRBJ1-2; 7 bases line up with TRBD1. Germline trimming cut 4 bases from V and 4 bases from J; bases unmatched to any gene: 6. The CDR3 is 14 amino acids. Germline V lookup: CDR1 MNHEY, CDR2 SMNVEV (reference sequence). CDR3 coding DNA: TGTGCCAGCAGTTACCAGGGGGGTGGCTATGGCTACACCTTC. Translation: CASSYQGGGYGYTF.

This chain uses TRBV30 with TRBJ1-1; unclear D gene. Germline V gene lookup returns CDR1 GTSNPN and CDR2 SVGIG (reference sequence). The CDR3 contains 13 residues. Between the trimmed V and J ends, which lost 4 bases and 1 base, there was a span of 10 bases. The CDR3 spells CAWTRGTNTEAFF. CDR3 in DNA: TGTGCCTGGACGAGAGGTACGAACACTGAAGCTTTCTTT.

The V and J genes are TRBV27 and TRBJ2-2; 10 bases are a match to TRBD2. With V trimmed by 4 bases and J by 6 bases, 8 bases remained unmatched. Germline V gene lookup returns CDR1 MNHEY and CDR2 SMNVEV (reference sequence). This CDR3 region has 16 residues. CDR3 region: CASSWVAGGFSGELFF. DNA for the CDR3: TGTGCCAGCAGTTGGGTAGCGGGAGGTTTTTCCGGGGAGCTGTTTTTT.

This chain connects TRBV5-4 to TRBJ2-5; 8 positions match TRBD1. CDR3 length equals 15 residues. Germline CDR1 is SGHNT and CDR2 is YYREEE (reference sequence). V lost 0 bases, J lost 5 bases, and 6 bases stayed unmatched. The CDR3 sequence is CASSLATGGRETQYF. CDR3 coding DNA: TGTGCCAGCAGCTTGGCCACAGGGGGTAGGGAGACCCAGTACTTC.

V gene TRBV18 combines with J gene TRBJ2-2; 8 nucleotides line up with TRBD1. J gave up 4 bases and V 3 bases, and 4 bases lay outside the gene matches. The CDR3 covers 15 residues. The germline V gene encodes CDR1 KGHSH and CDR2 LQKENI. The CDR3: CASSPRGTGTGELFF. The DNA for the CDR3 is TGTGCCAGCTCACCTCGGGGGACAGGCACCGGGGAGCTGTTTTTT.